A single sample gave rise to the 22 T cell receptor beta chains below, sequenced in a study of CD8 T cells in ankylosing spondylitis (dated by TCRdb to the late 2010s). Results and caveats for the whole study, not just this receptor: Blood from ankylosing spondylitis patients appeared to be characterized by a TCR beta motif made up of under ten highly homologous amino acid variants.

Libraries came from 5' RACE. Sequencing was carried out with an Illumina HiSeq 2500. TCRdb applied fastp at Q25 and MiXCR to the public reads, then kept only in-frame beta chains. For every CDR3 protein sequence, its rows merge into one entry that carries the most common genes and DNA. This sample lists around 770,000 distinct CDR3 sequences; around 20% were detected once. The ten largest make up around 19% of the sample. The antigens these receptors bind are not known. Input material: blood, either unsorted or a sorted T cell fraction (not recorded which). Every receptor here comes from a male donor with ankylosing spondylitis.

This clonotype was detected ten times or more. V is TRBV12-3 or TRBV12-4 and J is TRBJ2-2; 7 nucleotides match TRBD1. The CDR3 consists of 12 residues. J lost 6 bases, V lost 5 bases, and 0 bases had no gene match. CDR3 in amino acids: CASSQGAGELFF. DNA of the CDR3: TGTGCCAGCAGTCAGGGGGCCGGGGAGCTGTTTTTT.

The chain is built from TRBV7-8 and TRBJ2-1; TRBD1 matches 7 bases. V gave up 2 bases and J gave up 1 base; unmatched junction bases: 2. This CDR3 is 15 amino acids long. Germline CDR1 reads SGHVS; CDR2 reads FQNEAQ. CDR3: CASSLQGQSYNEQFF. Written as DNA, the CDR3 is TGTGCCAGCAGCTTACAGGGACAGTCCTACAATGAGCAGTTCTTC.

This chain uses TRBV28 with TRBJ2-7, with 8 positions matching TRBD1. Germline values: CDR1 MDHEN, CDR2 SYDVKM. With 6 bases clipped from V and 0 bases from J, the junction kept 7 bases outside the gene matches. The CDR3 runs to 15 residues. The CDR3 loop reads CASSSTGGPSYEQYF. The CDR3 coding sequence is TGTGCCAGCAGCTCCACAGGGGGACCCTCCTACGAGCAGTACTTC. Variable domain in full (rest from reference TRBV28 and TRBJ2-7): DVKVTQSSRYLVKRTGEKVFLECVQDMDHENMFWYRQDPGLGLRLIYFSYDVKMKEKGDIPEGYSVSREKKERFSLILESASTNQTSMYLCASSSTGGPSYEQYFGPGTRLTVT.

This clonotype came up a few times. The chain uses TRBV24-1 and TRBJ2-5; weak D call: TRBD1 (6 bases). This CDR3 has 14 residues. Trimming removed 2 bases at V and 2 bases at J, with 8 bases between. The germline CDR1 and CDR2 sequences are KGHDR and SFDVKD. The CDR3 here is CATSDSGTQETQYF. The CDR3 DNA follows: TGTGCCACCAGTGATTCCGGGACACAAGAGACCCAGTACTTC.

The CDR3 sequence: CASSYRLAGGAGELFF. The CDR3 bases are TGTGCCAGCAGCTACAGACTAGCGGGGGGGGCCGGGGAGCTGTTTTTT. This chain uses TRBV7-2 with TRBJ2-2, with TRBD2 identical over 14 bases. The CDR3 totals 16 residues. The J segment lost 6 bases and the V segment lost 4 bases, leaving 4 bases of the junction unmatched. Germline-derived CDR1 and CDR2 are SGHTA and FQGNSA.

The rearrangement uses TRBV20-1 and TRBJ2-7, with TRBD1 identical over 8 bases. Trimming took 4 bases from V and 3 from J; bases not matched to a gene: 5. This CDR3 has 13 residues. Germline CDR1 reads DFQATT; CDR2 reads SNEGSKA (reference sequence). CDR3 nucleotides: TGCAGTGCTAACAGGGGGGCAAACTACGAGCAGTACTTC. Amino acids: CSANRGANYEQYF.

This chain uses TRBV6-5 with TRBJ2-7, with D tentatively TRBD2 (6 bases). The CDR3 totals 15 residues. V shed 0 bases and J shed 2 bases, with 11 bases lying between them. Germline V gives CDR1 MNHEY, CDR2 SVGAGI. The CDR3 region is CASSYSAGSAYEQYF. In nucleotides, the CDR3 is TGTGCCAGCAGTTACTCGGCGGGAAGCGCCTACGAGCAGTACTTC.

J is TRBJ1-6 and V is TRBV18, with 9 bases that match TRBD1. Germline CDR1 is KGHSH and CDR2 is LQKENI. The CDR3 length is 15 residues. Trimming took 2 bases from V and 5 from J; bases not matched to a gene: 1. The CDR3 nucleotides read TGTGCCAGCTCACCATGGGACAGGGATAATTCACCCCTCCACTTT. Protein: CASSPWDRDNSPLHF.

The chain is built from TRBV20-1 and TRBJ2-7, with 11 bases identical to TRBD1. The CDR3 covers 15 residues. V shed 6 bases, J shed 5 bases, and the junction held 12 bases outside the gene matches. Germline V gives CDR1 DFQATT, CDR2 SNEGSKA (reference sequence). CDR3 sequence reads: CSALRGDRGWNEQYF. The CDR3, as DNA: TGCAGTGCCCTTCGTGGGGACAGGGGGTGGAACGAGCAGTACTTC.

As DNA, the CDR3 is TGCGCCAGCAGCCAAGAAGGGGGGAGGGGCACCGGGGAGCTGTTTTTT. Its translation is CASSQEGGRGTGELFF. This chain links TRBV4-1 with TRBJ2-2, with TRBD2 as a possible D gene (7 bases). V lost 0 bases, J lost 4 bases, and 12 bases lay in between. This CDR3 is built from 16 residues. CDR1 and CDR2 (germline): MGHRA, YSYEKL.

DNA for the CDR3: TGTGCCAGCAGCTTAGCGGACGCCCTGAAGGAGACCCAGTACTTC. Encoded protein: CASSLADALKETQYF. The J gene is TRBJ2-5, the V gene TRBV11-2; D uncertain. With 1 base removed from V and 5 bases from J, the gap between germline ends came to 14 bases. CDR1 is SGHAT, CDR2 FQNNGV, per germline. The CDR3 sequence is 15 residues long.

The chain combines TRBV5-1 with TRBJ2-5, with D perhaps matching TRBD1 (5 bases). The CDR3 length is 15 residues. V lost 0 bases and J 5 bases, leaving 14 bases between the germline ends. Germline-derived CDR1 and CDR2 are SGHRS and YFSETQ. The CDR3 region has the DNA TGCGCCAGCAGCTTGGCCATGGCAGGGTGGGAGACCCAGTACTTC. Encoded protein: CASSLAMAGWETQYF. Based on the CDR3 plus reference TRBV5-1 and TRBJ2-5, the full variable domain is KAGVTQTPRYLIKTRGQQVTLSCSPISGHRSVSWYQQTPGQGLQFLFEYFSETQRNKGNFPGRFSGRQFSNSRSEMNVSTLELGDSALYLCASSLAMAGWETQYFGPGTRLLVL.

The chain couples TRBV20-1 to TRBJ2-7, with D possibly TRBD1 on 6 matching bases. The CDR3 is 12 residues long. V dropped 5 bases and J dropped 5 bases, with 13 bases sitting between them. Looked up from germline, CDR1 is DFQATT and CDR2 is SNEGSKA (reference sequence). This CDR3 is CSAGDRTDEQYF. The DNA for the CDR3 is TGCAGTGCTGGCGACAGGACGGACGAGCAGTACTTC.

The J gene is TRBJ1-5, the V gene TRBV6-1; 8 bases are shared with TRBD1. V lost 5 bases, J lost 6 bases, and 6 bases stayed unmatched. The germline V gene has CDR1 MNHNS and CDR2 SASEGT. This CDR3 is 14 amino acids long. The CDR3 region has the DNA TGTGCCAGCAGTATCCAGGGGGCTAGTCAGCCCCAGCATTTT. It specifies CASSIQGASQPQHF.

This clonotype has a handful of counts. The CDR3 spells CSVRDGNYGYTF. CDR3 sequence (DNA): TGCAGTGTGCGGGACGGGAACTATGGCTACACCTTC. The rearrangement links TRBV20-1 to TRBJ1-2, with a weak D call TRBD1 (5 bases). The ends were cut back, 7 bases at V and 2 bases at J, with 11 bases in the middle. The germline CDR1 and CDR2 sequences are DFQATT and SNEGSKA (reference sequence). CDR3 length: 12 residues.

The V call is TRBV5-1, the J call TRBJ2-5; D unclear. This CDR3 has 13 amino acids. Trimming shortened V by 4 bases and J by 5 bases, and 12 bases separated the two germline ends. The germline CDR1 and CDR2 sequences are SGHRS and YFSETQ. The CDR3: CASSERGRETQYF. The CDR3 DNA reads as TGCGCCAGCAGCGAAAGAGGAAGGGAGACCCAGTACTTC.

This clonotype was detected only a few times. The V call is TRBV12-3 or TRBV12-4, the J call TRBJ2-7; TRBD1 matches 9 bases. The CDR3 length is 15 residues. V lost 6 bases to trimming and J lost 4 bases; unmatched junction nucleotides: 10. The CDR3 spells CASRSRQGGRYEQYF. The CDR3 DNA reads TGTGCCAGCAGATCCAGACAGGGGGGGAGGTACGAGCAGTACTTC.

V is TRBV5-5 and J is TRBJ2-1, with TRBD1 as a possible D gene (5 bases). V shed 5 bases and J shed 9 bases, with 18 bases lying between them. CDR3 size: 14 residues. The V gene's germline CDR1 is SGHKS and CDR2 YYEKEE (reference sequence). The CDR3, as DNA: TGTGCCAGCAGTTTCACCCAGGGTGGTGGTGAGCAGTTCTTC. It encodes CASSFTQGGGEQFF.

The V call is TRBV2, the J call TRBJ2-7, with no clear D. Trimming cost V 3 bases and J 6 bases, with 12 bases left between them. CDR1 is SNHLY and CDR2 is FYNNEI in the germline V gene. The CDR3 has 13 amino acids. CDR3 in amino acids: CASSDWGGIEQYF. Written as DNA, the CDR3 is TGTGCCAGCAGTGATTGGGGTGGGATCGAGCAGTACTTC.

The CDR3 spells CASNPLAFGEQYF. DNA of the CDR3: TGTGCCAGCAACCCCCTAGCATTTGGAGAGCAGTACTTC. The chain is built from TRBV2 and TRBJ2-7; D may be TRBD2 (5 bases). V lost 7 bases, J lost 7 bases, and 17 bases lay in between. The CDR3 is 13 residues long. Germline-derived CDR1 and CDR2 are SNHLY and FYNNEI.

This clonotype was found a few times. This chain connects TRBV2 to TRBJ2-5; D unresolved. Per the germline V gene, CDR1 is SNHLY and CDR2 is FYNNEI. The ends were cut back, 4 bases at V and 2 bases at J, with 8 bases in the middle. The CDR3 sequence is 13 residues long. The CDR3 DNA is TGTGCCAGCAGTGGGGAAGCACAAGAGACCCAGTACTTC. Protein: CASSGEAQETQYF.

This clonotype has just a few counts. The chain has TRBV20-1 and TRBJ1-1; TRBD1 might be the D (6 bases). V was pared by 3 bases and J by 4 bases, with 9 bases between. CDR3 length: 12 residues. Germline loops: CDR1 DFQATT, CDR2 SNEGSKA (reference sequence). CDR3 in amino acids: CSASKGGTEAFF. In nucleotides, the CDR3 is TGCAGTGCTAGCAAGGGGGGCACTGAAGCTTTCTTT.